These T cell receptor beta chains were read from a single sample in a study of cytomegalovirus exposure and HLA in healthy donors. TCRdb keeps only in-frame clones here, not all; method: immunoSEQ multiplex PCR. Here the sample spans 130,000 or so clones, 80% to 90% being singletons. Sequencing was done on a sample of PBMCs. These receptors all come from a young woman in good health and CMV-seronegative. The CDR3 runs from the conserved cysteine through the conserved F or W. D genes are given only for firm matches. Where a row states a size, it is once, few, many or the class of an expanded clone; other rows omit it.

d_gene: NA; v_gene: TRBV18; abundance: NA; j_gene: TRBJ2-1; CDR3aa: CASSPGQSSYNEQFF; CDR3nt: TGTGCCAGCTCACCAGGACAGAGCTCCTACAATGAGCAGTTCTTC
d_gene: TRBD2; v_gene: TRBV19; abundance: NA; j_gene: TRBJ2-7; CDR3aa: CASSRISGTYEQYF; CDR3nt: TGTGCCAGTAGCCGAATTAGCGGGACTTACGAGCAGTACTTC
d_gene: NA; v_gene: TRBV13; abundance: NA; j_gene: TRBJ2-5; CDR3aa: CASSLSETQYF; CDR3nt: TGTGCCAGCAGCTTAAGCGAGACCCAGTACTTC
d_gene: NA; v_gene: TRBV7-2; abundance: NA; j_gene: TRBJ2-2; CDR3aa: CASSLVGPGANTGELFF; CDR3nt: TGTGCCAGCAGCTTGGTAGGGCCCGGGGCGAACACCGGGGAGCTGTTTTTT
d_gene: TRBD1; v_gene: TRBV7-9; abundance: NA; j_gene: TRBJ2-2; CDR3aa: CASSLGDRVTGELFF; CDR3nt: TGTGCCAGCAGCTTAGGGGACAGAGTCACCGGGGAGCTGTTTTTT
d_gene: TRBD1; v_gene: TRBV28; abundance: NA; j_gene: TRBJ1-1; CDR3aa: CASSLGQGPFGEDTEAFF; CDR3nt: TGTGCCAGCAGTCTCGGACAGGGGCCCTTCGGCGAGGACACTGAAGCTTTCTTT
d_gene: TRBD2; v_gene: TRBV28; abundance: NA; j_gene: TRBJ2-2; CDR3aa: CASSWIPGGVAGTGELFF; CDR3nt: TGTGCCAGCAGTTGGATACCAGGTGGGGTAGCGGGGACCGGGGAGCTGTTTTTT
d_gene: TRBD1; v_gene: TRBV29-1; abundance: NA; j_gene: TRBJ2-3; CDR3aa: CSVGQGSSTDTQYF; CDR3nt: TGCAGCGTGGGACAGGGGAGCTCCACAGATACGCAGTATTTT
d_gene: TRBD1; v_gene: TRBV4-3; abundance: NA; j_gene: TRBJ2-3; CDR3aa: CASSQGTGVADTQYF; CDR3nt: TGCGCCAGCAGCCAGGGGACAGGGGTTGCAGATACGCAGTATTTT
d_gene: TRBD1; v_gene: TRBV28; abundance: NA; j_gene: TRBJ2-7; CDR3aa: CASSTQDRGPYEQYF; CDR3nt: TGTGCCAGCAGTACCCAGGACAGGGGGCCCTACGAGCAGTACTTC
d_gene: NA; v_gene: TRBV7-9; abundance: NA; j_gene: TRBJ2-3; CDR3aa: CASSFSGSLTDTQYF; CDR3nt: TGTGCCAGCAGCTTTTCTGGGAGCCTCACAGATACGCAGTATTTT
d_gene: TRBD2; v_gene: TRBV7-8; abundance: NA; j_gene: TRBJ2-7; CDR3aa: CASSPPGGSSYEQYF; CDR3nt: TGTGCCAGCAGCCCCCCGGGGGGGAGCTCCTACGAGCAGTACTTC
d_gene: TRBD1; v_gene: TRBV4-1; abundance: NA; j_gene: TRBJ1-1; CDR3aa: CASSQGQGARTEAFF; CDR3nt: TGCGCCAGCAGCCAGGGACAGGGGGCGAGGACTGAAGCTTTCTTT
d_gene: NA; v_gene: TRBV7-9; abundance: once; j_gene: TRBJ1-3; CDR3aa: CASSPLPGSSGNTIYF; CDR3nt: TGTGCCAGCAGCCCCCTCCCGGGGAGCTCTGGAAACACCATATATTTT
d_gene: NA; v_gene: TRBV6-1; abundance: NA; j_gene: TRBJ1-2; CDR3aa: CASSEESRVDGYTF; CDR3nt: TGTGCCAGCAGTGAAGAGTCCAGGGTTGATGGCTACACCTTC
d_gene: NA; v_gene: TRBV7-9; abundance: NA; j_gene: TRBJ1-4; CDR3aa: CASSLAFRQKLFF; CDR3nt: TGTGCCAGCAGCTTAGCGTTCCGTCAGAAACTGTTTTTT
d_gene: NA; v_gene: TRBV2; abundance: few; j_gene: TRBJ2-4; CDR3aa: CASSGPGGGENIQYF; CDR3nt: TGTGCCAGCAGTGGCCCAGGAGGGGGGGAAAACATTCAGTACTTC
d_gene: TRBD1; v_gene: TRBV19; abundance: NA; j_gene: TRBJ2-7; CDR3aa: CASTSSTGTASTSYEQYF; CDR3nt: TGTGCCAGTACCTCTTCAACGGGGACAGCATCGACTTCATACGAGCAGTACTTC
d_gene: TRBD2; v_gene: TRBV9; abundance: once; j_gene: TRBJ2-1; CDR3aa: CASSVGLAVSYNEQFF; CDR3nt: TGTGCCAGCAGCGTGGGACTAGCGGTCTCCTACAATGAGCAGTTCTTC
d_gene: TRBD1; v_gene: TRBV5-5; abundance: NA; j_gene: TRBJ1-2; CDR3aa: CASSNPGQGLYGYTF; CDR3nt: TGTGCCAGCAGCAACCCGGGACAGGGGCTCTATGGCTACACCTTC
d_gene: NA; v_gene: TRBV19; abundance: NA; j_gene: TRBJ1-5; CDR3aa: CASSIVGHNQPQHF; CDR3nt: TGTGCCAGTAGTATAGTGGGGCACAATCAGCCCCAGCATTTT
d_gene: NA; v_gene: TRBV7-3; abundance: NA; j_gene: TRBJ2-1; CDR3aa: CASSSRVFNEQFF; CDR3nt: TGTGCCAGCAGCAGCCGGGTTTTCAATGAGCAGTTCTTC
d_gene: TRBD1; v_gene: TRBV7-9; abundance: NA; j_gene: TRBJ1-4; CDR3aa: CASSRNRGRRVGLFF; CDR3nt: TGTGCCAGCAGCCGAAACAGGGGGCGCCGAGTGGGACTGTTTTTT
d_gene: NA; v_gene: TRBV15; abundance: NA; j_gene: TRBJ1-4; CDR3aa: CATSRSWGVEEKLFF; CDR3nt: TGTGCCACCAGCAGAAGTTGGGGCGTTGAAGAAAAACTGTTTTTT
d_gene: TRBD1; v_gene: TRBV4-1; abundance: NA; j_gene: TRBJ1-2; CDR3aa: CASSREDREAYGYTF; CDR3nt: TGCGCCAGCAGCCGCGAGGACAGGGAGGCCTATGGCTACACCTTC
d_gene: NA; v_gene: TRBV4-2; abundance: NA; j_gene: TRBJ1-3; CDR3aa: CASSQPAGDSSGNTIYF; CDR3nt: TGTGCCAGCAGCCAACCCGCAGGGGATTCGTCTGGAAACACCATATATTTT
d_gene: TRBD2; v_gene: TRBV7-3; abundance: NA; j_gene: TRBJ2-7; CDR3aa: CASSLTGGYEQYF; CDR3nt: TGTGCCAGCAGCTTAACGGGGGGGTACGAGCAGTACTTC
d_gene: NA; v_gene: TRBV15; abundance: NA; j_gene: TRBJ1-2; CDR3aa: CATSSPGQDYGYTF; CDR3nt: TGTGCCACCAGCTCCCCTGGGCAGGACTATGGCTACACCTTC
d_gene: NA; v_gene: TRBV2; abundance: NA; j_gene: TRBJ2-4; CDR3aa: CASRGDSLNIQYF; CDR3nt: TGTGCCAGCAGGGGGGACTCTCTAAACATTCAGTACTTC
d_gene: TRBD2; v_gene: TRBV27; abundance: once; j_gene: TRBJ2-1; CDR3aa: CASSWLAGVGNEQFF; CDR3nt: TGTGCCAGCAGTTGGCTAGCGGGAGTTGGGAATGAGCAGTTCTTC
d_gene: NA; v_gene: TRBV2; abundance: NA; j_gene: TRBJ1-2; CDR3aa: CASSVGRVFGGYTF; CDR3nt: TGTGCCAGCAGTGTAGGCAGGGTTTTCGGTGGCTACACCTTC
d_gene: TRBD1; v_gene: TRBV19; abundance: NA; j_gene: TRBJ1-2; CDR3aa: CASQSPRRDRHYGYTF; CDR3nt: TGTGCCAGTCAGTCACCCCGCCGGGACAGGCACTATGGCTACACCTTC
d_gene: NA; v_gene: TRBV5-1; abundance: NA; j_gene: TRBJ2-1; CDR3aa: CASSFQGGLDNEQFF; CDR3nt: TGCGCCAGCAGCTTTCAGGGTGGTCTGGACAATGAGCAGTTCTTC
d_gene: TRBD1; v_gene: TRBV10-3; abundance: NA; j_gene: TRBJ2-1; CDR3aa: CAISARGQGVDEQFF; CDR3nt: TGTGCCATCAGTGCACGGGGACAGGGCGTCGATGAGCAGTTCTTC
d_gene: NA; v_gene: TRBV29-1; abundance: NA; j_gene: TRBJ1-4; CDR3aa: CSVLPTGKTNEKLFF; CDR3nt: TGCAGCGTTTTACCTACAGGGAAAACTAATGAAAAACTGTTTTTT
d_gene: TRBD2; v_gene: TRBV7-2; abundance: NA; j_gene: TRBJ2-1; CDR3aa: CASSFYLSGSYEQFF; CDR3nt: TGTGCCAGCAGCTTTTACTTAAGCGGGAGCTATGAGCAGTTCTTC
d_gene: TRBD1; v_gene: TRBV19; abundance: NA; j_gene: TRBJ2-1; CDR3aa: CASSVQGAFTYNEQFF; CDR3nt: TGTGCCAGTAGTGTCCAGGGGGCTTTTACCTACAATGAGCAGTTCTTC
d_gene: NA; v_gene: TRBV2; abundance: NA; j_gene: TRBJ2-1; CDR3aa: CASSLKQTAWASYNEQFF; CDR3nt: TGTGCCAGCAGCCTGAAACAGACCGCGTGGGCCTCCTACAATGAGCAGTTCTTC
d_gene: NA; v_gene: TRBV20-1; abundance: NA; j_gene: TRBJ1-3; CDR3aa: CSGSSGNTIYF; CDR3nt: TGCAGTGGGTCGAGTGGAAACACCATATATTTT